The text below deals with one T cell receptor beta chain. Method: immunoSEQ multiplex PCR; TCRdb's copy keeps in-frame clones and lacks some. Here the sample spans approximately 140,000 clones, more than 85% being singletons. The sample is drawn from a study of T cell responses to AZD1222 COVID-19 vaccine. The TCR sequence derives from an adult in good health. The material was peripheral blood, obtained on day 0 of AZD1222 vaccination.

DNA for the CDR3: TGTGCCAGCTACAAAGGGACAGGAACGACAGATACGCAGTATTTT. It codes for CASYKGTGTTDTQYF. The chain links TRBV7-9 to TRBJ2-3, with 8 bases aligning to TRBD1. The CDR3 sequence is 15 residues long. The V gene's germline CDR1 is SEHNR and CDR2 FQNEAQ (reference sequence). Trimming took 8 bases from V and 3 from J; bases not matched to a gene: 10. Looking up the rest from reference TRBV7-9 and TRBJ2-3 gives the full variable domain: DTGVSQNPRHKITKRGQNVTFRCDPISEHNRLYWYRQTLGQGPEFLTYFQNEAQLEKSRLLSDRFSAERPKGSFSTLEIQRTEQGDSAMYLCASYKGTGTTDTQYFGPGTRLTVL.